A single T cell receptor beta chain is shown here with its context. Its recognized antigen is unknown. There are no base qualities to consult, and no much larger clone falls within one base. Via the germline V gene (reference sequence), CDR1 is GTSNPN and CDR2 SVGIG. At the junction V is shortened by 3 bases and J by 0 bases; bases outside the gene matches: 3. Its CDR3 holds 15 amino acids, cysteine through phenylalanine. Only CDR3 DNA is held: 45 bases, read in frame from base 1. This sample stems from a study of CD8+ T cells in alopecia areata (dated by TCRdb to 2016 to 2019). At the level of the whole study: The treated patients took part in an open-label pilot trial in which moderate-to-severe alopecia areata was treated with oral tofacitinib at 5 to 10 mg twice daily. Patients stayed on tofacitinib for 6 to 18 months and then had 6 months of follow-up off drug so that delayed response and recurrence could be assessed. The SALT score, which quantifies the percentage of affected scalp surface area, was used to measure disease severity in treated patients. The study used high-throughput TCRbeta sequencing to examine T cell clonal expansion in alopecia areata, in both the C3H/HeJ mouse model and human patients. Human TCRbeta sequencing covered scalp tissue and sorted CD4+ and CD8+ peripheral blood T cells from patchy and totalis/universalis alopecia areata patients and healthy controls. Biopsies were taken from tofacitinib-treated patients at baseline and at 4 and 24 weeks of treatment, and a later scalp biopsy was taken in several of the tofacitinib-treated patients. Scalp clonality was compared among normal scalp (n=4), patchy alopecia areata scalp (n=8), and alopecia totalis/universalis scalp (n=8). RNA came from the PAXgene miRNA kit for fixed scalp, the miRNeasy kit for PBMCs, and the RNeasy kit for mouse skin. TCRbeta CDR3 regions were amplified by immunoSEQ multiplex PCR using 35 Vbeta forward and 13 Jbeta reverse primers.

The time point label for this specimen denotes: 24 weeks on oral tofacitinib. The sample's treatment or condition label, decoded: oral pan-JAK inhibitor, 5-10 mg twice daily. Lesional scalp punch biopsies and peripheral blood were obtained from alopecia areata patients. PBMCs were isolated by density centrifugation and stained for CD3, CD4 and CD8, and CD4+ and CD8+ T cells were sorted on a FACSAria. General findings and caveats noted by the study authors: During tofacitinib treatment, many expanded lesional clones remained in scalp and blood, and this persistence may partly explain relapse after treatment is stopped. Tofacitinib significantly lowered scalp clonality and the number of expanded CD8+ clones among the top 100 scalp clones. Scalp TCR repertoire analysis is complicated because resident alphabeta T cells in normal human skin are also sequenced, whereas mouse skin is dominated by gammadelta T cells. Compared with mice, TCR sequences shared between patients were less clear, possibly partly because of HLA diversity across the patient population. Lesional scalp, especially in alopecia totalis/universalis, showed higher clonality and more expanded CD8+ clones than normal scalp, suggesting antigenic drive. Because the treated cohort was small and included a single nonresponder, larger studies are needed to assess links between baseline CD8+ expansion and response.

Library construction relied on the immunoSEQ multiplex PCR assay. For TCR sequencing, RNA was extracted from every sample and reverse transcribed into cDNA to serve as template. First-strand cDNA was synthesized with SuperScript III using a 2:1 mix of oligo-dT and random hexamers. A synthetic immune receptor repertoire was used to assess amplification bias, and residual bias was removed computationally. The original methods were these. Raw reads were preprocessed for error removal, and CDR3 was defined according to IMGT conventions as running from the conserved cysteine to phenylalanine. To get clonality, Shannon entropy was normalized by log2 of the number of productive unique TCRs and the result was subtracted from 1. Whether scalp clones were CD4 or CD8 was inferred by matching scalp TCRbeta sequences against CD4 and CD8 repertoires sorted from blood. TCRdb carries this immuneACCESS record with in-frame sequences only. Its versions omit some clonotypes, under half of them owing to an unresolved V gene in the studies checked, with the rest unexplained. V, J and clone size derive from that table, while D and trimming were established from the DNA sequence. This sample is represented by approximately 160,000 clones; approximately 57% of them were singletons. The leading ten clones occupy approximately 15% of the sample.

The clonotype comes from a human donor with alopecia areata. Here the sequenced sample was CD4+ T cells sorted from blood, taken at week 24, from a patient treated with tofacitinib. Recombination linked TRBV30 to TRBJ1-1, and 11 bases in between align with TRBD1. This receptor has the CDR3 CAWRGTGGMNTEAFF. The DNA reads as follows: TGTGCCTGGAGGGGGACAGGGGGGATGAACACTGAAGCTTTCTTT.